Shown below are 23 T cell receptor beta chains from a single sample sequenced in a study of shared clonotypes between healthy human individuals (dated by TCRdb to 2020 to 2021). Library creation used the immunoSEQ multiplex PCR assay. The source is immuneACCESS, and TCRdb retained only in-frame sequences with V and J called. Part of the clones is not carried over; for the studies checked, unresolved V genes explain less than half of this, and the remainder is unexplained. The sample table lists around 700,000 clones, 72% of them with a count of one. 1.8% of the sample goes to the ten largest clones. The sample comprised memory CD4+ T cells sorted from blood. The sample's cell subset or site, from its label and the paper: CD45RA-negative fraction. Receptors originate from a woman in her thirties in good health.

This chain connects TRBV28 to TRBJ2-7, with TRBD2 matching 8 bases. There are 16 residues in the CDR3. V shed 0 bases, J shed 2 bases, and the junction held 6 bases outside the gene matches. Germline CDR1 and CDR2: MDHEN and SYDVKM. CDR3 DNA: TGTGCCAGCAGTTTATGGTTAACTAGCGGCCCCTACGAGCAGTACTTC. This encodes CASSLWLTSGPYEQYF.

The CDR3: CASSGYVRGTYGYTF. The CDR3 coding sequence is TGTGCCAGCAGCGGATACGTTCGGGGGACCTATGGCTACACCTTC. This sequence joins TRBV9 and TRBJ1-2; a possible D gene is TRBD1 (5 bases). The CDR3 loop spans 15 amino acids. Trimming removed 3 bases from V and 4 bases from J, with 16 bases in between. CDR1 SGDLS and CDR2 YYNGEE come from the germline V gene.

This clone was found a few times. The chain has TRBV5-6 and TRBJ2-7, with D possibly TRBD1 on 6 matching bases. The V gene's germline CDR1 is SGHDT and CDR2 YYEEEE. CDR3 length: 14 amino acids. Trimming stripped 5 bases from V and 2 bases from J, with 14 bases between. The CDR3 loop is CASSYDRITYEQYF. The CDR3 region has the DNA TGTGCCAGCAGTTACGACAGGATCACCTACGAGCAGTACTTC.

This sequence joins TRBV14 and TRBJ2-7; D gene unclear. Deletions cut 0 bases from V and 2 bases from J, with 5 bases between. CDR3 length equals 13 residues. Germline loops: CDR1 SGHDN, CDR2 FVKESK. For the CDR3, the DNA is TGTGCCAGCAGCCAAGATCCACCCTACGAGCAGTACTTC. It translates to CASSQDPPYEQYF.

This rearrangement joins TRBV18 to TRBJ2-2; 10 bases align to TRBD2. After removal of 2 bases from V and 0 bases from J, the junction contained 6 bases not matched to a gene. Germline V gene lookup returns CDR1 KGHSH and CDR2 LQKENI. The CDR3 length is 18 residues. CDR3 bases: TGTGCCAGCTCACCAGGAACTAGCGGGATGGCGAACACCGGGGAGCTGTTTTTT. Its protein is CASSPGTSGMANTGELFF.

The CDR3 sequence: CASSAGTSAPSYEQYF. The CDR3 nucleotides are TGTGCCAGCAGCGCCGGGACTAGCGCCCCCTCCTACGAGCAGTACTTC. The chain combines TRBV9 with TRBJ2-7; the match to TRBD2 covers 10 bases. The CDR3 loop spans 16 amino acids. Germline-derived CDR1 and CDR2 are SGDLS and YYNGEE. V shed 3 bases and J 0 bases; nucleotides not matched to a gene: 6.

The V call is TRBV19, the J call TRBJ1-2; tentatively, D is TRBD1 (6 bases). The germline V gene has CDR1 LNHDA and CDR2 SQIVND (reference sequence). Trimming shortened V by 7 bases and J by 4 bases, and 16 bases separated the two germline ends. The CDR3 is made up of 14 amino acids. CDR3 nucleotides: TGTGCCAGTACTCCGCCAGGGGTTTCCTATGGCTACACCTTC. Translated, it gives CASTPPGVSYGYTF.

Comment on this clone: Additional DNA sequences in this sample encode the identical CDR3. This chain connects TRBV2 to TRBJ2-1, with D possibly matching TRBD2 (6 bases). This CDR3 comprises 12 residues. Germline CDR1 SNHLY, CDR2 FYNNEI. Trimming took 7 bases from V and 6 from J, leaving 10 bases between them. CDR3 sequence reads: CASTTRGNEQFF. In DNA form, the CDR3 reads TGTGCCAGCACGACTAGGGGCAATGAGCAGTTCTTC.

The chain employs TRBV6-6 and TRBJ2-7; weak D call: TRBD2 (5 bases). V dropped 8 bases and J dropped 2 bases, with 16 bases sitting between them. The CDR3 runs 14 residues. Looked up from germline, CDR1 is MNHNY and CDR2 is SVGAGI (reference sequence). CDR3 sequence reads: CASRREGLTYEQYF. The CDR3 DNA is TGTGCCAGCCGACGGGAAGGGTTGACCTACGAGCAGTACTTC.

This chain joins TRBV4-1 and TRBJ2-7; TRBD2 is a possible D gene (5 bases). The germline V gene has CDR1 MGHRA and CDR2 YSYEKL. Trimming pared 2 bases from V and 6 bases from J, leaving 14 bases between. This CDR3 comprises 14 residues. The CDR3 DNA reads TGCGCCAGCAGCCAATGGCCTCCGGGGTTCGAGCAGTACTTC. This sequence encodes CASSQWPPGFEQYF.

This clone was seen ten or more times. The V gene is TRBV5-1, the J gene TRBJ2-2; 7 bases fit TRBD2. J was trimmed by 0 bases and V by 4 bases; bases with no gene match: 12. Germline V CDR1 and CDR2: SGHRS, YFSETQ. The CDR3 contains 18 residues. The CDR3 here is CASSQRDLTNSNTGELFF. The CDR3 DNA follows: TGCGCCAGCAGCCAGCGGGACTTAACCAATTCGAACACCGGGGAGCTGTTTTTT.

The chain combines TRBV7-9 with TRBJ1-1; the D gene is possibly TRBD1 (5 bases). Germline V gives CDR1 SEHNR, CDR2 FQNEAQ (reference sequence). The V end was cut by 5 bases, the J end by 2 bases, with 9 bases between. The CDR3 contains 13 residues. DNA for the CDR3: TGTGCCAGCAGCCTCCGGGACAACACTGAAGCTTTCTTT. Its translation: CASSLRDNTEAFF.

The chain carries TRBV21-1 and TRBJ2-1; the table calls TRBD2, which could not be checked here. TRBV21-1 is a documented pseudogene. CDR3 length equals 17 residues. CDR3 residues: CASSRQRLAGRGNEQFF. As DNA, the CDR3 is TGTGCCAGCAGCCGCCAGCGGCTAGCGGGCCGCGGGAATGAGCAGTTCTTC.

The V and J genes are TRBV11-1 and TRBJ2-7; no reliable D call. V was pared by 5 bases and J by 1 base, with 12 bases between. CDR1 and CDR2 (germline): SGHAT, FQDESV (reference sequence). CDR3 length: 14 residues. The CDR3 reads CASSRPSTSYEQYF. CDR3 nucleotides: TGTGCCAGCAGCCGGCCTTCTACTTCCTACGAGCAGTACTTC.

About this clone itself: The same CDR3 can be traced to other DNA sequences in this sample. The gene calls are TRBV5-1 and TRBJ2-1; 10 nucleotides agree with TRBD2. Looked up from germline, CDR1 is SGHRS and CDR2 is YFSETQ. The CDR3 length is 15 residues. Trimming at V came to 4 bases and at J to 4 bases, leaving 5 bases not matched to a gene. CDR3 region: CASSPDSGGYNEQFF. CDR3 DNA: TGCGCCAGCAGCCCCGATAGCGGGGGGTACAATGAGCAGTTCTTC. Drawing the rest from reference TRBV5-1 and TRBJ2-1, the complete variable domain is KAGVTQTPRYLIKTRGQQVTLSCSPISGHRSVSWYQQTPGQGLQFLFEYFSETQRNKGNFPGRFSGRQFSNSRSEMNVSTLELGDSALYLCASSPDSGGYNEQFFGPGTRLTVL.

This clone has a single count. V usage is TRBV6-1 and J usage is TRBJ2-7; possibly TRBD1 for D (5 bases). CDR1 is MNHNS and CDR2 is SASEGT in the germline V gene. V lost 3 bases, J lost 0 bases, and 15 bases lay in between. There are 16 residues in the CDR3. This chain's CDR3 is CASSESRRANSYEQYF. The CDR3 DNA reads TGTGCCAGCAGTGAGAGTCGCAGGGCGAACTCCTACGAGCAGTACTTC.

J is TRBJ1-1 and V is TRBV7-8; 7 bases align to TRBD1. The trim removed 0 bases at V and 5 bases at J, leaving 9 bases unmatched. Germline V gene lookup returns CDR1 SGHVS and CDR2 FQNEAQ. This CDR3 spans 16 amino acids. CDR3 sequence: CASSLAGPRGGTEAFF. DNA for the CDR3: TGTGCCAGCAGCTTAGCCGGACCCAGGGGGGGGACTGAAGCTTTCTTT.

This chain joins TRBV5-1 and TRBJ2-2; the match to TRBD1 covers 8 bases. This CDR3 has 16 residues. V lost 2 bases, J lost 5 bases, and 8 bases stayed unmatched. CDR1 and CDR2 (germline): SGHRS, YFSETQ. CDR3 region: CASSFTWTGTTGELFF. In DNA, the CDR3 is TGCGCCAGCAGCTTTACCTGGACAGGGACGACCGGGGAGCTGTTTTTT.

This clone came up a few times. A much larger clonotype is one base distant, so this may be a read error. The chain employs TRBV28 and TRBJ2-7; D uncertain. The CDR3 loop spans 11 amino acids. The V gene's germline CDR1 is MDHEN and CDR2 SYDVKM. V lost 5 bases to trimming and J lost 3 bases, with 5 bases between them. CDR3 region: CASSHYYEQYF. CDR3 DNA sequence: TGTGCCAGCAGTCACTACTACGAGCAGTACTTC.

This clone was observed a single time. The chain is built from TRBV27 and TRBJ2-7; 10 nucleotides align to TRBD1. There are 12 residues in the CDR3. The V gene's germline CDR1 is MNHEY and CDR2 SMNVEV (reference sequence). J lost 9 bases, V lost 5 bases, and 4 bases had no gene match. The CDR3 here is CASSPDRGAQYF. CDR3 nucleotide sequence: TGTGCCAGCAGTCCGGACAGGGGGGCGCAGTACTTC.

The rearrangement joins TRBV18 to TRBJ1-1; D is undetermined. From germline, CDR1 is KGHSH and CDR2 LQKENI. V gave up 3 bases and J gave up 8 bases, with 28 bases separating them. This CDR3 contains 18 residues. The CDR3 here is CASSPPGWIRRSDPEAFF. CDR3 DNA sequence: TGTGCCAGCTCACCCCCGGGATGGATTCGCAGAAGTGATCCGGAAGCTTTCTTT. Full variable domain (outside the CDR3, taken from reference TRBV18 and TRBJ1-1): NAGVMQNPRHLVRRRGQEARLRCSPMKGHSHVYWYRQLPEEGLKFMVYLQKENIIDESGMPKERFSAEFPKEGPSILRIQQVVRGDSAAYFCASSPPGWIRRSDPEAFFGQGTRLTVV.

The genes are TRBV9 and TRBJ2-1, with TRBD2 identical over 10 bases. J gave up 6 bases and V 2 bases, and 8 bases lay outside the gene matches. Germline lookup yields CDR1 SGDLS and CDR2 YYNGEE. This CDR3 contains 16 residues. CDR3 region: CASSVVSSGSANEQFF. CDR3 DNA: TGTGCCAGCAGCGTTGTGTCTAGCGGGAGTGCCAATGAGCAGTTCTTC.

This clone has only one observation. Other DNA sequences in the same sample also yield this CDR3. This sequence joins TRBV7-2 and TRBJ2-1; 7 positions match TRBD2. CDR3 length: 15 amino acids. CDR1 is SGHTA and CDR2 is FQGNSA in the germline V gene. The J segment lost 4 bases and the V segment lost 5 bases, leaving 8 bases of the junction unmatched. For the CDR3, the DNA is TGTGCCAGCAGCAGACTAGCCCTAACTTACAATGAGCAGTTCTTC. Translation: CASSRLALTYNEQFF.